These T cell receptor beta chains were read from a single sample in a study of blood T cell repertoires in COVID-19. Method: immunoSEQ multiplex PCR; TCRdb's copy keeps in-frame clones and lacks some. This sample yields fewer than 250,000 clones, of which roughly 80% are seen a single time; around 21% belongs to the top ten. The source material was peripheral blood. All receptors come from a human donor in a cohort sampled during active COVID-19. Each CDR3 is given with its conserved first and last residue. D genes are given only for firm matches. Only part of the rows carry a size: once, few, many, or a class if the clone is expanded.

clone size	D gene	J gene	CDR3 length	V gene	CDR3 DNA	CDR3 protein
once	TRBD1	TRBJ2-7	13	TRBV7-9	TGTGCCAGCTCGCCGGGACAGGGTCTCGAGCAGTACTTC	CASSPGQGLEQYF
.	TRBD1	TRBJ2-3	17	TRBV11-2	TGTGCCAGCAGCTTAGATCCGGGACAGGGGAACTGGGATACGCAGTATTTT	CASSLDPGQGNWDTQYF
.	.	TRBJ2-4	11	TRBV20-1	TGCAGTGCCACAGGAAAAAACATTCAGTACTTC	CSATGKNIQYF
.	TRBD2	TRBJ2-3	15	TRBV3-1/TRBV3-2	TGTGCCAGCAGCCTCAACCTAGCGGGAGAAGATACGCAGTATTTT	CASSLNLAGEDTQYF
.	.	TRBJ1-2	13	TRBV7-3	TGTGCCAGCAGCCGCCGGGGAAGCTATGGCTACACCTTC	CASSRRGSYGYTF
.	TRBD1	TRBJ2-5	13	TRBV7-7	TGTGCCAGCAGCCAAGACAGGGAGGAGACCCAGTACTTC	CASSQDREETQYF
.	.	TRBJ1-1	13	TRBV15	TGTGCCACCAGCGTGGGACAGAACACTGAAGCTTTCTTT	CATSVGQNTEAFF
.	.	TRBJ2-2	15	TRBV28	TGTGCCAGCACCCTCAATGGGCTGAGCACCGGGGAGCTGTTTTTT	CASTLNGLSTGELFF
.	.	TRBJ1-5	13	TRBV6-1	TGTGCCAGCAGTTCCACAGGCTCTCAGCCCCAGCATTTT	CASSSTGSQPQHF
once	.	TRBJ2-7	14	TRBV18	TGTGCCAGCTCACTCTTTCGGGACACCTACGAGCAGTACTTC	CASSLFRDTYEQYF
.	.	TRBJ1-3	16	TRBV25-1	TGTGCCAGTAAAGAAACGGGACATAGCTCTGGAAACACCATATATTTT	CASKETGHSSGNTIYF
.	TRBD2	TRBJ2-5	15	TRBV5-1	TGCGCCAGCAGCTCACAGCGGGGGACACAAGAGACCCAGTACTTC	CASSSQRGTQETQYF
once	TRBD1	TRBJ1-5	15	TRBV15	TGTGCCACCAGCAGGGGACAGGGGAACGGTCAGCCCCAGCATTTT	CATSRGQGNGQPQHF
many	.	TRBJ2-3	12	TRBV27	TGTGCCAGCAGTTTCAGGCCAGATACGCAGTATTTT	CASSFRPDTQYF
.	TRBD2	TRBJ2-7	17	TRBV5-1	TGCGCCAGCCGTGTCGGGACTAGCGGGACAGGCAGCCGGGGGCAGTACTTC	CASRVGTSGTGSRGQYF
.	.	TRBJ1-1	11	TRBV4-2	TGTGCCAGCAGCCTCGGACAGGAAGCTTTCTTT	CASSLGQEAFF
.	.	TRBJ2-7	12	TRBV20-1	TGCAGTGCTAGTCGGAGCTCCTACGAGCAGTACTTC	CSASRSSYEQYF
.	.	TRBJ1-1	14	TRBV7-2	TGTGCCAGCAGCTTTAGCAGAAGATATGGAGTAACTTTCTTT	CASSFSRRYGVTFF
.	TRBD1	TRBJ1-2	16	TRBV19	TGTGCCAGTAGTCCCGTGGGACAGGTCCCCCGCTATGGCTACACCTTC	CASSPVGQVPRYGYTF
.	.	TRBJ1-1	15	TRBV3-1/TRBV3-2	TGTGCCAGCAGCCAAGATGGGGCCGTGAACACTGAAGCTTTCTTT	CASSQDGAVNTEAFF
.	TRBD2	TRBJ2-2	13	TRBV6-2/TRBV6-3	TGTGCCAGCAGCCCTACGGGGGGTGGGGAGCTGTTTTTT	CASSPTGGGELFF
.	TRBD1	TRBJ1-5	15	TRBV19	TGTGCCAGTAGTATCTCGGGACAGTTTAATCAGCCCCAGCATTTT	CASSISGQFNQPQHF
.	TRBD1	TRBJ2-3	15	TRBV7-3	TGTGCCAGCAGCCCGGGGCAGGGGGTTGGAGATACGCAGTATTTT	CASSPGQGVGDTQYF
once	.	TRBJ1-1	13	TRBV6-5	TGTGCCAGCAGGGGCCCAATGAACACTGAAGCTTTCTTT	CASRGPMNTEAFF
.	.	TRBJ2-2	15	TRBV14	TGTGCCAGCAGCCAGAGAGACAGGTTGACCGGGGAGCTGTTTTTT	CASSQRDRLTGELFF
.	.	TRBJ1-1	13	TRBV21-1	TGTGCCAGCAGTGACAAACAGGCCACTGAAGCTTTCTTT	CASSDKQATEAFF
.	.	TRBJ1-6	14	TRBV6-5	TGTGCCAGCTCTAGCCCACCGAATAATTCACCCCTCCACTTT	CASSSPPNNSPLHF
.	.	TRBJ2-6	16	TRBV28	TGTGCCAGCAGTTTAGTACAGCTGTCTGGGGCCAACGTCCTGACTTTC	CASSLVQLSGANVLTF
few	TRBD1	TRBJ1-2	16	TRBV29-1	TGCAGCGCGACCGGGACAGCAGGTGGAGGGGGCTATGGCTACACCTTC	CSATGTAGGGGYGYTF
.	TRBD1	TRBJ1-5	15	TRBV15	TGTGCCACCAGCAGTTCAGGACAGGTAAATCAGCCCCAGCATTTT	CATSSSGQVNQPQHF
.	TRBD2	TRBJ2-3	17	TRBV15	TGTGCCACCAGCCGGGAAGTACTAGCGGGGTCGGGAGATACGCAGTATTTT	CATSREVLAGSGDTQYF
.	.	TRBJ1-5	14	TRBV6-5	TGTGCCAGCAGGCGGGACCTGGGGAATCAGCCCCAGCATTTT	CASRRDLGNQPQHF
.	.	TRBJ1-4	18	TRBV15	TGTGCCACCAGCAGAGAAGGCTTCGTGGGCGCGGGTGGGGTAAAACTGTTTTTT	CATSREGFVGAGGVKLFF
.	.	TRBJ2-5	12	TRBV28	TGTGCCAGCGGAGACAGACGGGAGACCCAGTACTTC	CASGDRRETQYF
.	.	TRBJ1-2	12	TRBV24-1	TGTGCCACCAGTGACAGTTCTTATGGCTACACCTTC	CATSDSSYGYTF
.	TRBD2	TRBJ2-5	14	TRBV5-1	TGCGCCAGCAGCAATAGCGGGTATCGGGAGACCCAGTACTTC	CASSNSGYRETQYF
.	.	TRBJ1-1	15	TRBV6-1	TGTGCCAGCAGTGAAGATCTATACGGGACTGATTCGGCTTTCTTT	CASSEDLYGTDSAFF
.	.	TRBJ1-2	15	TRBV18	TGTGCCAGCTCCCCCCATCTCGGGTCGGACTATGGCTACACCTTC	CASSPHLGSDYGYTF
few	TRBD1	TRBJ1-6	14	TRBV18	TGTGCCAGCTCACCGTCGGGACAGAATTCACCCCTCCACTTT	CASSPSGQNSPLHF
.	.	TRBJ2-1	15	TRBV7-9	TGTGCCAGCAGCCCCGGCGGCGGGGCCTACAATGAGCAGTTCTTC	CASSPGGGAYNEQFF
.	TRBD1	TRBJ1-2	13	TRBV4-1	TGCGCCAGCAGCCAAGAAGGGGGCAGGGGCTACACCTTC	CASSQEGGRGYTF
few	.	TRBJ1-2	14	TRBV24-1	TGTGCCACCAGTGATTTTTCAGGGGCCTATGGCTACACCTTC	CATSDFSGAYGYTF
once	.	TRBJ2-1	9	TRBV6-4	TGTGGAGCCTACAATGAGCAGTTCTTC	CGAYNEQFF
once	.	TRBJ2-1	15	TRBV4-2	TGTGCCAGCAGCCAAGAGGTTAGCGCCTACAATGAGCAGTTCTTC	CASSQEVSAYNEQFF
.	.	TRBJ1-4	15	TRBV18	TGTGCCAGCTCCGACAGAGTTACAACTAATGAAAAACTGTTTTTT	CASSDRVTTNEKLFF
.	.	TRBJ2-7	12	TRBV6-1	TGTGCCAGCAGTGAATTAGACTACGAGCAGTACTTC	CASSELDYEQYF
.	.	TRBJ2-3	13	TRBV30	TGTGCCTGGAGCAGGGGAGGGGAAGATACGCAGTATTTT	CAWSRGGEDTQYF
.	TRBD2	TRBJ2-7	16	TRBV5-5	TGTGCCAGCAGCGTAATACTAGCGGGAGTCACCTACGAGCAGTACTTC	CASSVILAGVTYEQYF
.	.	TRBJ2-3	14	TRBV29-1	TGCAGCGTTGAAAAAGGGGGGGGTCCAGATACGCAGTATTTT	CSVEKGGGPDTQYF
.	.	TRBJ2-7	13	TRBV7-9	TGTGCCAGCAGCTTACCCAGGGAATACGAGCAGTACTTC	CASSLPREYEQYF
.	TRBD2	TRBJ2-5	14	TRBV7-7	TGTGCTAGCGGCGCTAGCGGGGAGGGATCGACCCAGTACTTC	CASGASGEGSTQYF
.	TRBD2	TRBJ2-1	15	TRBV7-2	TGTGCCAGCAGCTTTAGTCTAGCGGTCTACAATGAGCAGTTCTTC	CASSFSLAVYNEQFF
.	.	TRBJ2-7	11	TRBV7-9	TGTGCCAGCAGCATAAACTACGAGCAGTACTTC	CASSINYEQYF